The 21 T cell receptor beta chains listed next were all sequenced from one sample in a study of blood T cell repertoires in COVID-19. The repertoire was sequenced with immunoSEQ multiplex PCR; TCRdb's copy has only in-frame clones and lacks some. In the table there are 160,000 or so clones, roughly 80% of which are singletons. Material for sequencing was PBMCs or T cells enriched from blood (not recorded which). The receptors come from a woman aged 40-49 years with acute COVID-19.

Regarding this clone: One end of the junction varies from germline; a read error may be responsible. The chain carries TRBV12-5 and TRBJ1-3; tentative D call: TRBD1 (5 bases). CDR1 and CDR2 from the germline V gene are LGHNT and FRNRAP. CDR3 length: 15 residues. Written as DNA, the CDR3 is TGTGCTAGTAGTTTACGGGGGGGCTCTGGAAACACCATATATTTT. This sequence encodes CASSLRGGSGNTIYF.

The CDR3 sequence: CASRPTSGYEQYF. CDR3 DNA sequence: TGTGCCAGCAGGCCCACTAGCGGATACGAGCAGTACTTC. The V and J genes are TRBV27 and TRBJ2-7; TRBD2 matches 8 bases. Germline V lookup: CDR1 MNHEY, CDR2 SMNVEV (reference sequence). The CDR3 has 13 amino acids. J lost 4 bases, V lost 6 bases, and 5 bases had no gene match.

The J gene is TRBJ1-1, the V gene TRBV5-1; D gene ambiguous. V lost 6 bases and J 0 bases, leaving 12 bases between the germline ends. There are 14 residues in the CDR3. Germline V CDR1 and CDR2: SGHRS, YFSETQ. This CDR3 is CASTPGVMNTEAFF. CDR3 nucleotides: TGCGCCAGCACTCCCGGAGTCATGAACACTGAAGCTTTCTTT.

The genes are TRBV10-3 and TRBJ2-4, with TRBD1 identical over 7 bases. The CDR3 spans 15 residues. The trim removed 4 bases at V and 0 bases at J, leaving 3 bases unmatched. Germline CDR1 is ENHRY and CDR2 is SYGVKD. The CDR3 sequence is CAISGTGPAKNIQYF. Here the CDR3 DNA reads TGTGCCATCAGTGGGACAGGACCAGCCAAAAACATTCAGTACTTC.

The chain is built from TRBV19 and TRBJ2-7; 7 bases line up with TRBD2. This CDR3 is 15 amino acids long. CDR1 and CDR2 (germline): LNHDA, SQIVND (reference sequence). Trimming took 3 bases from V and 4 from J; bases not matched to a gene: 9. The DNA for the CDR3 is TGTGCCAGTAGTATGATAGGCGGGAGTTCATACGAGCAGTACTTC. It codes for CASSMIGGSSYEQYF.

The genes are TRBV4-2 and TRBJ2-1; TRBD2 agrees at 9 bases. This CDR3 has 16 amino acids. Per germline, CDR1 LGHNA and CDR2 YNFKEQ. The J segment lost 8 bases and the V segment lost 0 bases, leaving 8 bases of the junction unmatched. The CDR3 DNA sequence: TGTGCCAGCAGCCAAGATGGAGCGGGAGGAGCGGATGAGCAGTTCTTC. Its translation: CASSQDGAGGADEQFF.

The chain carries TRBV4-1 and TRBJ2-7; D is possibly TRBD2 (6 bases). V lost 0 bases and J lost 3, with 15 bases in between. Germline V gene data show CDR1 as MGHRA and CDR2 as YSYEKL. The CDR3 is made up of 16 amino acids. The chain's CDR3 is CASSQEPASENYEQYF. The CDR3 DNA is TGCGCCAGCAGCCAAGAGCCGGCTAGCGAGAACTACGAGCAGTACTTC.

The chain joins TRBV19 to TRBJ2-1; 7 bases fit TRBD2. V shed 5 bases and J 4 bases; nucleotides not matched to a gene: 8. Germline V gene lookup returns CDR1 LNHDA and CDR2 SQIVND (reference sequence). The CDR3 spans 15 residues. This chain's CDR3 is CASSLTSSYYNEQFF. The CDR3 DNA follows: TGTGCCAGTAGTTTGACTAGCTCCTATTACAATGAGCAGTTCTTC.

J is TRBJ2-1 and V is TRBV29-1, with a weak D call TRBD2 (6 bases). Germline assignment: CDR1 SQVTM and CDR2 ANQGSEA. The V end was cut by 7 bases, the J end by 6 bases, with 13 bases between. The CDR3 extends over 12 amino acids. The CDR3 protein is CSASSGVNEQFF. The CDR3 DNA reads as TGCAGCGCTTCATCGGGGGTCAATGAGCAGTTCTTC.

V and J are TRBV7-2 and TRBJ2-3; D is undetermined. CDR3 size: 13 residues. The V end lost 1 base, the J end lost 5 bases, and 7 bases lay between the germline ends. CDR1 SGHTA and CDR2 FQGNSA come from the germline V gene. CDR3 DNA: TGTGCCAGCAGCTTAGTTGGCGGAGATACGCAGTATTTT. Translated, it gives CASSLVGGDTQYF.

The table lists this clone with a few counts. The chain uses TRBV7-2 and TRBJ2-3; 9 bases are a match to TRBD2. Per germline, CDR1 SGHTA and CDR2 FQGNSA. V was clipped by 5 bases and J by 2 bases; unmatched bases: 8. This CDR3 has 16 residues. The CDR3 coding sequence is TGTGCCAGCAGCCCTGGACTAGCGAGACCCACAGATACGCAGTATTTT. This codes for CASSPGLARPTDTQYF.

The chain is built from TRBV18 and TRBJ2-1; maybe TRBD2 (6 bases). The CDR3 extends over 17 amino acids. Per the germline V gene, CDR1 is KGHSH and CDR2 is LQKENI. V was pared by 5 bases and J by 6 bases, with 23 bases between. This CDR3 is CASSVYRLGGTSNEQFF. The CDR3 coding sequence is TGTGCCAGCTCAGTTTATCGACTAGGCGGGACTTCCAATGAGCAGTTCTTC.

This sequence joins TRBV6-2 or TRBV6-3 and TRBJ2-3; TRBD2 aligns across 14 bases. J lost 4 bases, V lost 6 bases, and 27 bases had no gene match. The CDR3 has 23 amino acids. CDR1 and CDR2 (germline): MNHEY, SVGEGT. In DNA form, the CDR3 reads TGTGCCAGCAGCCCCACCGCCGGGACTAGCGGGAGTGGGACGCTGGGGACATCAGATACGCAGTATTTT. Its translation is CASSPTAGTSGSGTLGTSDTQYF.

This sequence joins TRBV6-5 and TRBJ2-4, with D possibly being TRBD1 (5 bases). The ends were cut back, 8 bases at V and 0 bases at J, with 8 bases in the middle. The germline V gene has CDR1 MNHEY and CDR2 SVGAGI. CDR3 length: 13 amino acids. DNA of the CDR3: TGTGCCAGCCGAGACAGAGCCAAAAACATTCAGTACTTC. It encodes CASRDRAKNIQYF.

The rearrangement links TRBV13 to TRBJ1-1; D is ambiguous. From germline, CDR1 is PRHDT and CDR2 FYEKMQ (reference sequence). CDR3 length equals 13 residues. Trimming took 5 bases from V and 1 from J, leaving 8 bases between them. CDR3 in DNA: TGTGCCAGCAGCCCTATTCCGAACACTGAAGCTTTCTTT. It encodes CASSPIPNTEAFF.

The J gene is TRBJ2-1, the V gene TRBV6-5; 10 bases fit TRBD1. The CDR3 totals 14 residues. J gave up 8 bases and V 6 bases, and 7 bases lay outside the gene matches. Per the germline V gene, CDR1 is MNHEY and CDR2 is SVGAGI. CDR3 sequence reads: CASSTTGGGHEQFF. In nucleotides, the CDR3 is TGTGCCAGCAGCACGACAGGGGGCGGGCATGAGCAGTTCTTC.

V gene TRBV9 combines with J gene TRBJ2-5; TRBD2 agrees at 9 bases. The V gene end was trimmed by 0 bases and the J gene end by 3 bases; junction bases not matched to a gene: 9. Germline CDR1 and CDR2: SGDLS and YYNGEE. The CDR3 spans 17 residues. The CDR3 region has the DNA TGTGCCAGCAGCGTAGGGGGAGCGGGGGGATGGGAAGAGACCCAGTACTTC. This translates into CASSVGGAGGWEETQYF.

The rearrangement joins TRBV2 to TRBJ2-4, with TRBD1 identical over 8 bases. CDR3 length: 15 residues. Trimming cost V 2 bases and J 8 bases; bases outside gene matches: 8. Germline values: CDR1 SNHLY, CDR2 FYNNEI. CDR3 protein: CASSERETGVDIQYF. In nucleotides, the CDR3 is TGTGCCAGCAGTGAAAGGGAGACAGGGGTCGACATTCAGTACTTC.

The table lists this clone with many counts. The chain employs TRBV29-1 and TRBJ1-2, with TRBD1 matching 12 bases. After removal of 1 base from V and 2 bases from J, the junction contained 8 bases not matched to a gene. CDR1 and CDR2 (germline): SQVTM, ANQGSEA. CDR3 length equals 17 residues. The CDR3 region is CSVEVAPGQGANYGYTF. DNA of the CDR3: TGCAGCGTTGAAGTTGCCCCGGGACAGGGGGCCAACTATGGCTACACCTTC.

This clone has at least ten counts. The CDR3 region is CASSLSGGETQYF. CDR3 coding DNA: TGTGCCAGCAGCCTGAGCGGGGGAGAGACCCAGTACTTC. The chain joins TRBV9 to TRBJ2-5, with 8 bases aligning to TRBD2. Per the germline V gene, CDR1 is SGDLS and CDR2 is YYNGEE. The CDR3 runs 13 residues. With 4 bases clipped from V and 4 bases from J, the junction kept 3 bases outside the gene matches.

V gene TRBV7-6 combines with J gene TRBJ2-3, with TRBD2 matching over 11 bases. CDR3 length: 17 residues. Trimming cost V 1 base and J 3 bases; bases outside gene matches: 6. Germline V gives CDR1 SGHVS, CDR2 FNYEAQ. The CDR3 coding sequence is TGTGCCAGCAGCTTAGTAAAGGGACTAGCGGTGACAGATACGCAGTATTTT. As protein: CASSLVKGLAVTDTQYF.